Sequencing of this TCR beta chain was carried out in a study of CD4 T cells in relation to SARS-CoV-2 and coronaviruses. Note on this clone: The antigen is undetermined.

The CDR3 runs 15 residues. V was shortened by 6 bases and J by 6 bases, with 20 bases between the two germline ends. CDR1 is LNHDA and CDR2 is SQIVND in the germline V gene (reference sequence). Method: immunoSEQ multiplex PCR; TCRdb's copy keeps in-frame clones and lacks some. This sample has approximately 25,000 clones, with around 78% found just once. CD4+ T cells from unexposed donors were obtained before the COVID-19 pandemic (2011-2018). After approximately ten days of culture, CD4+ T cells were isolated. Half the medium was replaced with IL-2 medium on days 3 and 7. Sequencing input: CD4+ T cells from PBMCs, cultured in vitro. The genes are TRBV19 and TRBJ1-2, with a tentative D call TRBD1 (5 bases). The TCR comes from a human donor in good health. CDR3 nucleotides: TGTGCCAGTAGAGACGGCGGGGGGGACCCTGATGGCTACACCTTC. It is translated as CASRDGGGDPDGYTF.